This record looks at one T cell receptor (beta chain) sequence and its context. This specimen belongs to a study of blood T cell repertoires in COVID-19. Background on the study: Whether acute or convalescent, the COVID-19 samples came from the United States, Italy and Spain. The analysed material was cDNA or gDNA that came from T cells, B-cell-depleted T cells, or PBMCs.

Germline CDR1 MDHEN, CDR2 SYDVKM. The V end was cut by 5 bases, the J end by 7 bases, with 20 bases between. There are 15 residues in the CDR3. Per the original methods: Amplification of reference gene primers provided the estimated nucleated cell counts. TCRdb's table, derived via immunoSEQ multiplex PCR, lists solely in-frame clones and lacks some. V, J and clone size derive from that table, while D and trimming were established from the DNA sequence. The table records about 210,000 clones, 65% to 85% of them present only once. The specimen sequenced was peripheral blood. J is TRBJ2-5 and V is TRBV28; possible D gene TRBD1, 5 bases. This clonotype was obtained from a man aged 45-60 years with active or convalescent COVID-19. CDR3 nucleotides: TGTGCCAGCAGTCCTTACCAGGGTAGTATCGGGACCCAGTACTTC. Translated, it gives CASSPYQGSIGTQYF.